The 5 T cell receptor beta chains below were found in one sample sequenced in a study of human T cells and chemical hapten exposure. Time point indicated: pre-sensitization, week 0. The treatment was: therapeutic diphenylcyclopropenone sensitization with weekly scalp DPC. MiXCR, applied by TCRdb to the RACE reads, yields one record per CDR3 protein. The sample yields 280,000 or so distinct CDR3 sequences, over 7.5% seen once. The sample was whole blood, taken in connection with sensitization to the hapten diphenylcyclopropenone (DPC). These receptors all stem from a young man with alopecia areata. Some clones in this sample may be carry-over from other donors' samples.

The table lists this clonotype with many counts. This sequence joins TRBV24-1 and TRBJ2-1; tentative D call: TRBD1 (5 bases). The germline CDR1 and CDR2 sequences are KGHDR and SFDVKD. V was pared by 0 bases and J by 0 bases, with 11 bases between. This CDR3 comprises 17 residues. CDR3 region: CATSDLQRGSSYNEQFF. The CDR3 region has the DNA TGTGCCACCAGTGATTTGCAAAGGGGTAGCTCCTACAATGAGCAGTTCTTC.

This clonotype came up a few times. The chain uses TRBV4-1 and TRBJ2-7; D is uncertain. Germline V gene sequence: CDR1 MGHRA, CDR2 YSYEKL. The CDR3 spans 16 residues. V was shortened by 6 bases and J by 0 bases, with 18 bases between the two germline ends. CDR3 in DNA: TGCGCCAGCAGTCAACAAGATCTCGTCAGCTCCTACGAGCAGTACTTC. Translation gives CASSQQDLVSSYEQYF.

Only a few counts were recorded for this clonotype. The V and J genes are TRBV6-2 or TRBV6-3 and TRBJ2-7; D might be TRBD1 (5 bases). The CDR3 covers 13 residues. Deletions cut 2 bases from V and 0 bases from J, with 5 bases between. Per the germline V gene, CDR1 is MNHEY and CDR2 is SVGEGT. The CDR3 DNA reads TGTGCCAGCAGTTACGACAGCTCCTACGAGCAGTACTTC. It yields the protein CASSYDSSYEQYF.

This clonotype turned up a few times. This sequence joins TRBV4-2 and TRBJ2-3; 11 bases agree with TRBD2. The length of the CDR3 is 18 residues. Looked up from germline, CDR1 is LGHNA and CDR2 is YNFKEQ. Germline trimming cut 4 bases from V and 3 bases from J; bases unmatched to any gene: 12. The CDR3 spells CASSLAGGGRSMTDTQYF. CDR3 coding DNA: TGTGCCAGCAGCCTAGCGGGGGGGGGCAGATCGATGACAGATACGCAGTATTTT.

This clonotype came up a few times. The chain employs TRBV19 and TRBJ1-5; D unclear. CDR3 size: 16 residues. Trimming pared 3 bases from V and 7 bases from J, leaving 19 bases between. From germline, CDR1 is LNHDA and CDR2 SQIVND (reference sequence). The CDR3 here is CASSINSRAYHQPQHF. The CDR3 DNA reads TGTGCCAGTAGTATTAATAGTCGGGCTTACCACCAGCCCCAGCATTTT.